The following is a T cell receptor (beta chain) sequence with its context. The antigen is not known. Using immunoSEQ multiplex PCR, the repertoire was profiled, and TCRdb retains in-frame clones only, with some absent. This table has about 110,000 clones, 75% to 90% appearing once. This sample was included in a study of T cell responses to AZD1222 COVID-19 vaccine. Study-wide results and caveats: Most donors were white British and more were female, and clonal diversity was possibly underestimated. Only 5 or 6 AZD1222 recipients were seropositive at baseline. After the peak T cell response, and only then, were repertoires sampled.

Trimming took off 5 bases at V and 2 bases at J, with 15 bases between the two ends. Germline CDR1 SEHNR, CDR2 FQNEAQ (reference sequence). The CDR3 has 15 amino acids. Source: peripheral blood, taken 28 days after the second AZD1222 dose. The chain joins TRBV7-9 to TRBJ2-5; no firm D call. This receptor was identified in an adult who received the AZD1222 COVID-19 vaccine. The CDR3 DNA is TGTGCCAGCAGCAGATCTAGGGTAACTCAAGAGACCCAGTACTTC. Translation: CASSRSRVTQETQYF.